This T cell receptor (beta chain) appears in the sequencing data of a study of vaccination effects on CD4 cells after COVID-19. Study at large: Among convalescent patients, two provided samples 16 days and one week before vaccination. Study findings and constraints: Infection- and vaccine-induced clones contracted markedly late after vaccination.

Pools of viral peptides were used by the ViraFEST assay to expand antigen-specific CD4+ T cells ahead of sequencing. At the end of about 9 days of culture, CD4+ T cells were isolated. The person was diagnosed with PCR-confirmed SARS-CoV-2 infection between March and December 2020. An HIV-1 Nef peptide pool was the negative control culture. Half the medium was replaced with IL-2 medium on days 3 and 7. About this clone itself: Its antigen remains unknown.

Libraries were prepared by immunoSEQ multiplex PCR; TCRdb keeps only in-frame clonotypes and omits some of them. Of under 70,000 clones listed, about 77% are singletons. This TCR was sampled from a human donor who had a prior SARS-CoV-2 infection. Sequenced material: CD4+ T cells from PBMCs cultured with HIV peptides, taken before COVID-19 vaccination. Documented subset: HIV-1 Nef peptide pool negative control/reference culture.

CDR3 sequence reads: CSASTQGLHTEAFF. The CDR3, as DNA: TGCAGTGCTAGTACACAGGGGCTGCACACTGAAGCTTTCTTT. V and J are TRBV20-1 and TRBJ1-1, with 7 bases matching TRBD1. V lost 3 bases and J lost 3; bases outside the gene matches: 7. Germline CDR1 reads DFQATT; CDR2 reads SNEGSKA (reference sequence). CDR3 length: 14 residues.